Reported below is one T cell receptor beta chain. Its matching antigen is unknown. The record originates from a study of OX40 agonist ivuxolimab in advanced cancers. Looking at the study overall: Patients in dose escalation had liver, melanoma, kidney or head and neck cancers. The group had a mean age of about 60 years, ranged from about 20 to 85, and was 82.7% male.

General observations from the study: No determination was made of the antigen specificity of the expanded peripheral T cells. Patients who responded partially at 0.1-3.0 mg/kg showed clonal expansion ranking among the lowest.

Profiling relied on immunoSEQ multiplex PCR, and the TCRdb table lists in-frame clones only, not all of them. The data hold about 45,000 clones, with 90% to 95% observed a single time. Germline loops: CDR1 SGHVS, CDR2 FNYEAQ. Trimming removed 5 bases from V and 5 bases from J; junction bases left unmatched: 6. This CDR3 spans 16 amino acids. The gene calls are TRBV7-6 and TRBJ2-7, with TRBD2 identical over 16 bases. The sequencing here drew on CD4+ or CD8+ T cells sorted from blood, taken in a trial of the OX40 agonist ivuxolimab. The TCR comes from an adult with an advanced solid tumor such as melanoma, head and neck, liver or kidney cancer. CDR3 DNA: TGTGCCAGCAGCCCCGGGACTAGCGGGAGGGCCCACGAGCAGTACTTC. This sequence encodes CASSPGTSGRAHEQYF.